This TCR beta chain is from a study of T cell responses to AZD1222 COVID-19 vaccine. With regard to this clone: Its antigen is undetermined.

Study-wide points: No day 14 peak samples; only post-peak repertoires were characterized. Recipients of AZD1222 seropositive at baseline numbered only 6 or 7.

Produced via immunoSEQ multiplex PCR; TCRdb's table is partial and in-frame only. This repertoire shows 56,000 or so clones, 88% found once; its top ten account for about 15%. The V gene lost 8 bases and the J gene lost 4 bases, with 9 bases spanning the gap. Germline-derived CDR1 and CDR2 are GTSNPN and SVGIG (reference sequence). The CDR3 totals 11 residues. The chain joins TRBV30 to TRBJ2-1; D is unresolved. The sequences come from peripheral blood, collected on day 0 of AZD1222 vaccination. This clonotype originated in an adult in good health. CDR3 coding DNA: TGTGCCACCTGGAAGTACAATGAGCAGTTCTTC. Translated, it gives CATWKYNEQFF.